The 2 T cell receptor beta chains below were found in one sample sequenced in a study of T cell changes during pregnancy in multiple sclerosis. Sequenced by immunoSEQ multiplex PCR; TCRdb stores in-frame clones only, minus some. The data show about 50,000 clones, about 89% seen once. Sequencing used CD8+ T cells from peripheral blood mononuclear cells, obtained after pregnancy. The receptors were sampled from a female donor with multiple sclerosis, enrolled in a pregnancy study.

This clone was counted a single time. The J gene is TRBJ2-1, the V gene TRBV4-1; TRBD2 matches 8 bases. Trimming cost V 3 bases and J 6 bases; bases outside gene matches: 10. Germline V gene sequence: CDR1 MGHRA, CDR2 YSYEKL. The CDR3 totals 16 residues. CDR3 nucleotides: TGCGCCAGCAGCCACCCACCACTAGCGGCCCCCAATGAGCAGTTCTTC. Residues: CASSHPPLAAPNEQFF.

The DNA for the CDR3 is TGTGCCAGCACACCTAGCGGGGGAGACTTGGAGACCCAGTACTTC. Residues: CASTPSGGDLETQYF. The chain has TRBV6-1 and TRBJ2-5; TRBD2 matches at 10 bases. With 7 bases clipped from V and 5 bases from J, the junction kept 10 bases outside the gene matches. The CDR3 spans 15 residues. Germline lookup yields CDR1 MNHNS and CDR2 SASEGT.